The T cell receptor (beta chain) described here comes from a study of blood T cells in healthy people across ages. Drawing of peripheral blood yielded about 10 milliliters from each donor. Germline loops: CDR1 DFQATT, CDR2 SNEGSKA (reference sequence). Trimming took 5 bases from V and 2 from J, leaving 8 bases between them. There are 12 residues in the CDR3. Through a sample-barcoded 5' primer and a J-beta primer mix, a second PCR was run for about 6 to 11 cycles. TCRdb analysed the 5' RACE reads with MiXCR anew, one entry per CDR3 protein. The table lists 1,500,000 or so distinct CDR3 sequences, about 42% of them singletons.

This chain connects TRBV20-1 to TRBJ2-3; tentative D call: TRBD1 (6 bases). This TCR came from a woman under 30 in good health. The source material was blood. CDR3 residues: CSAGTTTDTQYF. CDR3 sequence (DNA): TGCAGTGCTGGGACAACCACAGATACGCAGTATTTT.